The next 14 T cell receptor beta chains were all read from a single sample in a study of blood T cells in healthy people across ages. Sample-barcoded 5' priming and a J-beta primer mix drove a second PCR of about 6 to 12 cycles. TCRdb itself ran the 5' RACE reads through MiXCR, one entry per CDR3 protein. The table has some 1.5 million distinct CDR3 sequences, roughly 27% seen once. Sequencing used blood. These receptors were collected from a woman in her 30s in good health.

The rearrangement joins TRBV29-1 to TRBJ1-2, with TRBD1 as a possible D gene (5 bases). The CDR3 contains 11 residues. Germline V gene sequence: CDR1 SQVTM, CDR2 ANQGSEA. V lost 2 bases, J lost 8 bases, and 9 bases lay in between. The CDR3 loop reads CSVERGTGYTF. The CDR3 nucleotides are TGCAGCGTTGAAAGAGGGACGGGCTACACCTTC.

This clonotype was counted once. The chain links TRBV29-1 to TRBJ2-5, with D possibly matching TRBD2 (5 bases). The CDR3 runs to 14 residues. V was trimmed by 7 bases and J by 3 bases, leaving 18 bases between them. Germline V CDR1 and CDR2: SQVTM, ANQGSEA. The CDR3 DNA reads TGCAGCGCCGTGGACTCTAGCTGGGAAGAGACCCAGTACTTC. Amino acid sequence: CSAVDSSWEETQYF. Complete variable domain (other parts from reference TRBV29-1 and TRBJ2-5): SAVISQKPSRDICQRGTSLTIQCQVDSQVTMMFWYRQQPGQSLTLIATANQGSEATYESGFVIDKFPISRPNLTFSTLTVSNMSPEDSSIYLCSAVDSSWEETQYFGPGTRLLVL.

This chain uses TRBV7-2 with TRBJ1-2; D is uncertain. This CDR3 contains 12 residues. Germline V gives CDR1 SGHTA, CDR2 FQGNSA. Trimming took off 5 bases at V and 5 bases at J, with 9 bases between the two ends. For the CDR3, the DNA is TGTACCAGCAGCAATGAAGGATATGGCTACACCTTC. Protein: CTSSNEGYGYTF.

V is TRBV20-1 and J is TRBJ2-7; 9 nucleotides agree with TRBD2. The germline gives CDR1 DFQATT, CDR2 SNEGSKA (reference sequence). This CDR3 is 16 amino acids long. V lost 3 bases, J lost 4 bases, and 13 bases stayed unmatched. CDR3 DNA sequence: TGCAGTGCTAGGATAGCGGGAGAGAGGGGGGAGTACGAGCAGTACTTC. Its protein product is CSARIAGERGEYEQYF.

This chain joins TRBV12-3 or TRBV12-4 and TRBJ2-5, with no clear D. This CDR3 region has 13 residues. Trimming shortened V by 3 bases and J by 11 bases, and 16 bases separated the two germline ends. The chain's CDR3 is CASSFRLLNEQYF. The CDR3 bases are TGTGCCAGCAGTTTCCGACTGCTGAATGAGCAGTACTTC.

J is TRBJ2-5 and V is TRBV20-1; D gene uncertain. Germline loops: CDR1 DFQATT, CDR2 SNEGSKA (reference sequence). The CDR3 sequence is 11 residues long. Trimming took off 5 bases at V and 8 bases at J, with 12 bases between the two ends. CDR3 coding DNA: TGCAGTGCTGTAGGTGGGCTCACCCAGTACTTC. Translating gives CSAVGGLTQYF.

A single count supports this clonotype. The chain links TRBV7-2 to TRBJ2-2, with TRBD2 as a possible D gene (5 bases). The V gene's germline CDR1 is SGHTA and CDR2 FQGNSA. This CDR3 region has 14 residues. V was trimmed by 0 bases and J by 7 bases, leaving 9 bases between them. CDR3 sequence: CASSLAPGSGELFF. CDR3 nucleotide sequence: TGTGCCAGCAGCTTAGCGCCTGGGAGCGGGGAGCTGTTTTTT.

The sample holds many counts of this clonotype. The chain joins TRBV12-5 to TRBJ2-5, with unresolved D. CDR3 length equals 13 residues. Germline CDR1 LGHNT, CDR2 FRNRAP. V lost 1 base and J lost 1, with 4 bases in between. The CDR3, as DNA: TGTGCTAGTGGTTTGGGCAGCCAAGAGACCCAGTACTTC. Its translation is CASGLGSQETQYF.

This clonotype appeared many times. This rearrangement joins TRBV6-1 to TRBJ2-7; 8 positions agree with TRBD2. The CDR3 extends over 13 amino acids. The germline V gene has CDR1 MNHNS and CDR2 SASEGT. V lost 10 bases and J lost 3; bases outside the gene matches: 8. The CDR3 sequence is CAILAGGYYEQYF. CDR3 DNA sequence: TGTGCCATCCTGGCGGGAGGCTACTACGAGCAGTACTTC.

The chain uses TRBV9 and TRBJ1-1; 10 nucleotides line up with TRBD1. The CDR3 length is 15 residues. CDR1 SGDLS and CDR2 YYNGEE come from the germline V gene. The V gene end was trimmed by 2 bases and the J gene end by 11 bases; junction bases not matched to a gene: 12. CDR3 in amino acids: CASSVYGDRGGEAFF. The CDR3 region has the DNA TGTGCCAGCAGCGTTTACGGGGACAGGGGAGGTGAGGCTTTCTTT.

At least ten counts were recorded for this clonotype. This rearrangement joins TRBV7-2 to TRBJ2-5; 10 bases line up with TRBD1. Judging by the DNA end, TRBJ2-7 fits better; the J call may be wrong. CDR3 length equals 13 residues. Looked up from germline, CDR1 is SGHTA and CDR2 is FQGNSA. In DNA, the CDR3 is TGTGCCAGCAGCCGGGACAGGGGAGACGAGCAGTACTTC. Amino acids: CASSRDRGDEQYF.

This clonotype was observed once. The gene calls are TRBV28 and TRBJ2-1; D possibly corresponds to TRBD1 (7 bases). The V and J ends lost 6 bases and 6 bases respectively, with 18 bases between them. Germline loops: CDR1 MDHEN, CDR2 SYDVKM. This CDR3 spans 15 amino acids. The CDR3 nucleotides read TGTGCCAGCAGCTACAGGGGACTTAGGGGCAATGAGCAGTTCTTC. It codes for CASSYRGLRGNEQFF.

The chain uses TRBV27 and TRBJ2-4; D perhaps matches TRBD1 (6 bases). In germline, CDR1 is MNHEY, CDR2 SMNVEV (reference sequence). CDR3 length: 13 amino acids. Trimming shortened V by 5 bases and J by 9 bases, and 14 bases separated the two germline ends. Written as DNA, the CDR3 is TGTGCCAGCAGTCCGATGGACAGACCCATTCAGTACTTC. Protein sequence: CASSPMDRPIQYF.

The CDR3 here is CASSSGGRVLLGYGYTF. The CDR3 DNA reads as TGTGCCAGCAGCTCTGGGGGCCGGGTCCTCCTCGGGTATGGCTACACCTTC. The rearrangement links TRBV7-3 to TRBJ1-2, with TRBD1 as a possible D gene (6 bases). This CDR3 is 17 amino acids long. Germline CDR1 and CDR2: SGHTA and FQGTGA. V dropped 4 bases and J dropped 5 bases, with 23 bases sitting between them.